The TCR beta chain under discussion was sequenced for a study of T cell repertoires in cytomegalovirus infection. Overall study context: Through public TCR beta signatures, both CMV infection and matching HLA type were indicated. General observations from the study: HLA-C-restricted CMV clonotypes gave the most frequent clonotype in two of eight donors. Carriage of CMV together with the relevant HLA was identifiable through cumulative public TCR beta family frequency.

Trimming cost V 2 bases and J 0 bases, with 11 bases left between them. The CDR3 covers 15 residues. TCRdb itself ran the reads through MiXCR, one entry per CDR3 protein. The repertoire holds roughly 990,000 distinct CDR3 sequences, with roughly 30% as singletons. With respect to this clonotype: Antigen unknown.

The material was cultured CD8+ T cells from PBMCs, obtained from culture after CMV antigen stimulation. This sequence was found in a human donor in good health (CMV status not recorded). Some clones in this sample may be carry-over from other donors' samples. The chain couples TRBV12-3 or TRBV12-4 to TRBJ2-7, with D possibly matching TRBD1 (6 bases). The CDR3 sequence: CASSLSGAPSYEQYF. Written as DNA, the CDR3 is TGTGCCAGCAGTTTATCAGGGGCCCCCTCCTACGAGCAGTACTTC.